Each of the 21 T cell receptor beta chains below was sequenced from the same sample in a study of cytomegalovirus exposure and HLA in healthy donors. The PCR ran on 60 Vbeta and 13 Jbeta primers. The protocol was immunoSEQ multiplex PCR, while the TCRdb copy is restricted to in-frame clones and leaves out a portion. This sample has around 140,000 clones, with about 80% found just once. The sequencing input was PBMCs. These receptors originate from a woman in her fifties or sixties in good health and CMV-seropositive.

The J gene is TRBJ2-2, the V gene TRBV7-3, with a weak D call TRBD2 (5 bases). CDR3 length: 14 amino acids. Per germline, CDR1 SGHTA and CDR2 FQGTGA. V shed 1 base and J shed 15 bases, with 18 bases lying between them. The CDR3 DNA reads TGTGCCAGCAGCTTAAGCCCGGGGAGTCGGGCGGTGTTTTTT. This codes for CASSLSPGSRAVFF.

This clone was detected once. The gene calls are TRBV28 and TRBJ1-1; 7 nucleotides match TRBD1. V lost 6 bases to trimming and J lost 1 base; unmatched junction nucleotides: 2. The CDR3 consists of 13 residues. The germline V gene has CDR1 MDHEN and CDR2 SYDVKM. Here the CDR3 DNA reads TGTGCCAGCAGCGGACAGGCGAACACTGAAGCTTTCTTT. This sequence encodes CASSGQANTEAFF. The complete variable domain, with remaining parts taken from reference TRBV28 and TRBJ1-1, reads DVKVTQSSRYLVKRTGEKVFLECVQDMDHENMFWYRQDPGLGLRLIYFSYDVKMKEKGDIPEGYSVSREKKERFSLILESASTNQTSMYLCASSGQANTEAFFGQGTRLTVV.

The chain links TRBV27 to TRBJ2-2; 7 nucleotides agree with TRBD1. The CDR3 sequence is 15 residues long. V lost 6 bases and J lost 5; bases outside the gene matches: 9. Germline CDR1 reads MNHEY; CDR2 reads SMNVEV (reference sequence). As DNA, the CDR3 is TGTGCCAGCAGATACCTGGGACAGACGACCGGGGAGCTGTTTTTT. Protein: CASRYLGQTTGELFF.

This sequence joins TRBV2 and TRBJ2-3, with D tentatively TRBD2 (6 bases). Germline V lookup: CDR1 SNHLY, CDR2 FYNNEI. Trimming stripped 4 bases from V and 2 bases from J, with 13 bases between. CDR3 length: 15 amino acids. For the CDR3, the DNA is TGTGCCAGCAGTGTAATAGGGGAGGACACAGATACGCAGTATTTT. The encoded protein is CASSVIGEDTDTQYF. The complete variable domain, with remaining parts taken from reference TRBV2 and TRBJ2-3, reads EPEVTQTPSHQVTQMGQEVILRCVPISNHLYFYWYRQILGQKVEFLVSFYNNEISEKSEIFDDQFSVERPDGSNFTLKIRSTKLEDSAMYFCASSVIGEDTDTQYFGPGTRLTVL.

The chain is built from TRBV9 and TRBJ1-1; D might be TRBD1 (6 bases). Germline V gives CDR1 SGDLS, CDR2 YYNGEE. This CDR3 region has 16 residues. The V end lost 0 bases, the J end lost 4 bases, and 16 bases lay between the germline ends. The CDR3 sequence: CASSVAGDLGRTEAFF. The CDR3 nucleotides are TGTGCCAGCAGCGTAGCAGGGGATTTGGGACGCACTGAAGCTTTCTTT.

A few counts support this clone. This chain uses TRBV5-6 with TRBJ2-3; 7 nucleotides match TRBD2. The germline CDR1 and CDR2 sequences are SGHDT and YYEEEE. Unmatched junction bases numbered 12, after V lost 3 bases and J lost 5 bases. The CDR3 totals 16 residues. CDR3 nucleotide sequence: TGTGCCAGCAGCTCGCCGGGACTAAGGGAGGTAGATACGCAGTATTTT. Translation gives CASSSPGLREVDTQYF. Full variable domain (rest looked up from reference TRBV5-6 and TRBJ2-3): DAGVTQSPTHLIKTRGQQVTLRCSPKSGHDTVSWYQQALGQGPQFIFQYYEEEERQRGNFPDRFSGHQFPNYSSELNVNALLLGDSALYLCASSSPGLREVDTQYFGPGTRLTVL.

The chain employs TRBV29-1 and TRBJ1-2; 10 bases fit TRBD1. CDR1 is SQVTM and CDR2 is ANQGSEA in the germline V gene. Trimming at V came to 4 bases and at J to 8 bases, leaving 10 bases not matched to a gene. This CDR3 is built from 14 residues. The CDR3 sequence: CSVGRWTGGEGYTF. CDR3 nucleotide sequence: TGCAGCGTTGGCCGTTGGACAGGGGGGGAGGGCTACACCTTC.

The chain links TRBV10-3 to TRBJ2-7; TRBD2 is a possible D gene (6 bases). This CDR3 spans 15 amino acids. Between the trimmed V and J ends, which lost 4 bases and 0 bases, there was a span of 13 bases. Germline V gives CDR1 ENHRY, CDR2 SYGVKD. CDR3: CAISAGDLNSYEQYF. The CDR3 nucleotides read TGTGCCATCAGTGCTGGGGACTTGAACTCCTACGAGCAGTACTTC.

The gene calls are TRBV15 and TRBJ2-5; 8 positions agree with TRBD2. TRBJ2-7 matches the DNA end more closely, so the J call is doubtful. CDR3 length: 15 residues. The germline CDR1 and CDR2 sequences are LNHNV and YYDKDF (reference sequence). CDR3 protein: CATRGEGLGEYEQYF. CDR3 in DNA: TGTGCCACCAGGGGAGAGGGACTAGGGGAATACGAGCAGTACTTC.

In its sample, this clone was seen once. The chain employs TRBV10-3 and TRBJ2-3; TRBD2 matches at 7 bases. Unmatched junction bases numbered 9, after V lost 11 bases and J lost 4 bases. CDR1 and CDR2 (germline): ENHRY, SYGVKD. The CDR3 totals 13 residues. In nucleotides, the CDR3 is TGTGCCGCCGCTAGCGGATGGGCAGATACGCAGTATTTT. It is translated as CAAASGWADTQYF.

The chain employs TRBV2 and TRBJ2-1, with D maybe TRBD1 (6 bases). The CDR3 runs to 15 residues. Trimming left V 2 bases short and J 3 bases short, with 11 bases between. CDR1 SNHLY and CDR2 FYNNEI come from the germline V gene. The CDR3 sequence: CASSENRDNYNEQFF. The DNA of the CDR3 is TGTGCCAGCAGTGAAAATCGGGACAACTACAATGAGCAGTTCTTC.

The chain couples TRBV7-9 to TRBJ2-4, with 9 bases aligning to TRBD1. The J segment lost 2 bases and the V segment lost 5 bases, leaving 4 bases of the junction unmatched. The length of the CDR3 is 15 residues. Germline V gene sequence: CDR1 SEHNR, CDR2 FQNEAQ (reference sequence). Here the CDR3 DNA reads TGTGCCAGCAGCCCACAGGGGGCCCCCAAAAACATTCAGTACTTC. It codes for CASSPQGAPKNIQYF. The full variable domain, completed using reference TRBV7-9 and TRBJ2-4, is DTGVSQNPRHKITKRGQNVTFRCDPISEHNRLYWYRQTLGQGPEFLTYFQNEAQLEKSRLLSDRFSAERPKGSFSTLEIQRTEQGDSAMYLCASSPQGAPKNIQYFGAGTRLSVL.

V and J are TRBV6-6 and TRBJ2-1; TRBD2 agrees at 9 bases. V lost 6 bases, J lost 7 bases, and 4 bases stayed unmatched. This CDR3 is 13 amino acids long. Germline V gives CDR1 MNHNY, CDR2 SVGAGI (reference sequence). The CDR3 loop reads CASRWREGNEQFF. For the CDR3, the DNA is TGTGCCAGCAGGTGGCGGGAGGGAAATGAGCAGTTCTTC.

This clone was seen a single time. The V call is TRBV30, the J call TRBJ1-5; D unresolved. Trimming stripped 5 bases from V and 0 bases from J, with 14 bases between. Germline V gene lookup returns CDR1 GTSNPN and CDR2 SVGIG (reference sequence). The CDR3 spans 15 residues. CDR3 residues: CAWGSMGYSNQPQHF. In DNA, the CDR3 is TGTGCCTGGGGGAGCATGGGCTATAGCAATCAGCCCCAGCATTTT.

CDR3 nucleotide sequence: TGTGCCAGCAGCGAACAGGGGGGGTGGGAGACCCAGTACTTC. Translated: CASSEQGGWETQYF. The chain links TRBV7-2 to TRBJ2-5; TRBD1 is a possible D gene (8 bases). The CDR3 is made up of 14 amino acids. Trimming cost V 5 bases and J 5 bases, with 15 bases left between them. The V gene's germline CDR1 is SGHTA and CDR2 FQGNSA.

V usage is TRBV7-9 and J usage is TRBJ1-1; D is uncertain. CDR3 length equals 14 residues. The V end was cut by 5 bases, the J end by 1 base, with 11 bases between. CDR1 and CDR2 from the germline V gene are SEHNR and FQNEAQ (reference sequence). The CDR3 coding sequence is TGTGCCAGCAGCCTGATTAGCCGGAACACTGAAGCTTTCTTT. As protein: CASSLISRNTEAFF. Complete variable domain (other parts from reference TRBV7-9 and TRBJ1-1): DTGVSQNPRHKITKRGQNVTFRCDPISEHNRLYWYRQTLGQGPEFLTYFQNEAQLEKSRLLSDRFSAERPKGSFSTLEIQRTEQGDSAMYLCASSLISRNTEAFFGQGTRLTVV.

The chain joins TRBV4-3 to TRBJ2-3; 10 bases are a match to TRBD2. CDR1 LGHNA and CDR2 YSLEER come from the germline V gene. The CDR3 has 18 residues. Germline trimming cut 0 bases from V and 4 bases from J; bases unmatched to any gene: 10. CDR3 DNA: TGCGCCAGCAGCCAAGAAGTAGTTGGGACTAGCGTAGCAGATACGCAGTATTTT. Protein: CASSQEVVGTSVADTQYF.

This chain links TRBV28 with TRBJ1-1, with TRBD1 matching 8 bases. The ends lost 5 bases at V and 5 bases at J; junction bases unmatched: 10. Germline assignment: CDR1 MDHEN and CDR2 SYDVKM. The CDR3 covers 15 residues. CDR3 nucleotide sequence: TGTGCCAGCAGTCCCACAGGGGGGTTCATGACTGAAGCTTTCTTT. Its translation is CASSPTGGFMTEAFF.

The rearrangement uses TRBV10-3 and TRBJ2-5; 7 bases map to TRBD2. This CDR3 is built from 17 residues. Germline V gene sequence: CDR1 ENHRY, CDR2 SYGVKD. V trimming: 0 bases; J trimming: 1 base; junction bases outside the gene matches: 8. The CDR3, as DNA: TGTGCCATCAGTGAGTCGGTAGGCGGGAGAGGCCAAGAGACCCAGTACTTC. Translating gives CAISESVGGRGQETQYF.

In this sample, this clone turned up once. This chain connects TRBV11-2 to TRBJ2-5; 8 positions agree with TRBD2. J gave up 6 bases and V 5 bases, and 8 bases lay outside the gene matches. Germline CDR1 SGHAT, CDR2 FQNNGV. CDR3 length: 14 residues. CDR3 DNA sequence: TGTGCCAGCAGCGCCAGCGGGAGTGTGAAGACCCAGTACTTC. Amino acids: CASSASGSVKTQYF.

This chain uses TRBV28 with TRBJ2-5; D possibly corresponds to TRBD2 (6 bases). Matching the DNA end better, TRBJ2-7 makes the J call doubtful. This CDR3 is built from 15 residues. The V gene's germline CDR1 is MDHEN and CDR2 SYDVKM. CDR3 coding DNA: TGTGCCAGCAGTTTTCCTAGCGCAAATGCCTACGAGCAGTACTTC. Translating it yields CASSFPSANAYEQYF.